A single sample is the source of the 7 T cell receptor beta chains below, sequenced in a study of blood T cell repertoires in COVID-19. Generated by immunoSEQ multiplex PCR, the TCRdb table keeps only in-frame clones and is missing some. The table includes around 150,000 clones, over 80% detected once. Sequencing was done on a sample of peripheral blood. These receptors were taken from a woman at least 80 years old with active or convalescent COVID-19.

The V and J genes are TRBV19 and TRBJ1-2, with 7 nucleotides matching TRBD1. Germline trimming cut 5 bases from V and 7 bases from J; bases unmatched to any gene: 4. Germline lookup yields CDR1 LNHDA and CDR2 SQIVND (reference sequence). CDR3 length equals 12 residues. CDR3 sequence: CASSVYRGGYTF. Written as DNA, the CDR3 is TGTGCCAGTAGTGTCTACAGGGGTGGCTACACCTTC.

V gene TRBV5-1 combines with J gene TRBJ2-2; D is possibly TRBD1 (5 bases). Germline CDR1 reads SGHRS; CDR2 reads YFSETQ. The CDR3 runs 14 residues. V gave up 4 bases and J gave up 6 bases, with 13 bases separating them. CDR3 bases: TGCGCCAGCAGCCCGACAGTGGCCCCCGGGGAGCTGTTTTTT. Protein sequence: CASSPTVAPGELFF.

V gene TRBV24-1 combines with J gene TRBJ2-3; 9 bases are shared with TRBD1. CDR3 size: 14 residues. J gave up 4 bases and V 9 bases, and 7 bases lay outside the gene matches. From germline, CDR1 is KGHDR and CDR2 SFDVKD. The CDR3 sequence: CATAWTGEADTQYF. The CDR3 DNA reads TGTGCCACCGCCTGGACAGGGGAGGCAGATACGCAGTATTTT.

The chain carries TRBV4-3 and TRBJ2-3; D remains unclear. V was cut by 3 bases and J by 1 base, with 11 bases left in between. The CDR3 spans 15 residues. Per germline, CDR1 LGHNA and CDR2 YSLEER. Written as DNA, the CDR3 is TGCGCCAGCAGCCAGGCAGTGGCCGGCACAGATACGCAGTATTTT. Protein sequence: CASSQAVAGTDTQYF.

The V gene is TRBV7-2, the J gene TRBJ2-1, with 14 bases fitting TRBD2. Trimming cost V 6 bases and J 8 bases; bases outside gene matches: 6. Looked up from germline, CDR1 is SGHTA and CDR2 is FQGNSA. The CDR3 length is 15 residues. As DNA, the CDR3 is TGTGCCAGCAGGTCGACTAGCGGGGGGGCCGATGAGCAGTTCTTC. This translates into CASRSTSGGADEQFF.

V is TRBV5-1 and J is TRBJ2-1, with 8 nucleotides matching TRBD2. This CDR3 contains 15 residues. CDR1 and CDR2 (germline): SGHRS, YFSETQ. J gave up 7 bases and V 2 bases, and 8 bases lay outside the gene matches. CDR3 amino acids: CASSLAGDLVNEQFF. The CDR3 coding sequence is TGCGCCAGCAGCTTAGCGGGGGACCTTGTGAATGAGCAGTTCTTC.

The CDR3 reads CASSPRGTAANEKLFF. The CDR3 coding sequence is TGTGCCAGCTCACCCCGGGGGACCGCGGCTAATGAAAAACTGTTTTTT. This chain connects TRBV18 to TRBJ1-4; possibly TRBD1 for D (5 bases). Germline CDR1 KGHSH, CDR2 LQKENI. This CDR3 comprises 16 residues. V was trimmed by 3 bases and J by 3 bases, leaving 14 bases between them.